This T cell receptor beta chain was observed in a study of shared clonotypes between healthy human individuals. Study as a whole: The donors, a couple of women and three men, were aged 18 to 49.

Naive CD8 populations comprised CD45RO-negative cells positively selected for CCR7, excluding terminally differentiated effector memory CD45RA+ cells. The CDR3 loop spans 12 amino acids. Looked up from germline, CDR1 is SEHNR and CDR2 is FQNEAQ (reference sequence). The data were produced by immunoSEQ multiplex PCR, yet TCRdb's version contains in-frame clones alone and is incomplete. Of approximately 1.9 million clones listed, just over 90% were seen once; the top ten hold more than 1.5%. Sequences were obtained from naive CD8+ T cells from PBMCs. The chain employs TRBV7-9 and TRBJ2-5, with unresolved D. The end of the DNA fits TRBJ2-7 better, so the J call may be wrong. This TCR came from a young man in good health. Some clones in this sample may be carry-over from other donors' samples. The CDR3 sequence: CASTGSRDEQYF. CDR3 nucleotides: TGTGCCAGCACCGGCTCAAGGGACGAGCAGTACTTC.